This T cell receptor beta chain was captured by sequencing in a study of B cell selection in AIRE deficiency. General study findings and limits: Of some 3,900 shared Treg TCRbeta sequences, roughly 32% were healthy-donor-only and 9.3% patient-only. Roughly 29% of healthy-shared Treg TCRbeta sequences appeared in patient Tconv cells. Shorter CDR3s marked shared Treg sequences, biased toward few non-templated insertions.

Sorting defined conventional CD4 T cells as CD4+CD127+. A word on this clone: What it binds is unknown.

This CDR3 region has 16 residues. Germline V CDR1 and CDR2: SNHLY, FYNNEI. Trimming took 9 bases from V and 7 from J; bases not matched to a gene: 11. The method was immunoSEQ multiplex PCR; TCRdb's version includes in-frame clones alone and lacks a portion of them. The sample carries some 25,000 clones, 90% to 96% recorded once. This rearrangement joins TRBV2 to TRBJ1-6, with TRBD1 matching 11 bases. Sequences were obtained from CD4+CD127+ conventional T cells sorted from PBMCs. The origin of this receptor is a human donor in good health. CDR3 amino acids: CARGDRGRNSNSPLHF. The CDR3 nucleotides are TGTGCCAGAGGGGACAGGGGGAGAAATTCCAATTCACCCCTCCACTTT.